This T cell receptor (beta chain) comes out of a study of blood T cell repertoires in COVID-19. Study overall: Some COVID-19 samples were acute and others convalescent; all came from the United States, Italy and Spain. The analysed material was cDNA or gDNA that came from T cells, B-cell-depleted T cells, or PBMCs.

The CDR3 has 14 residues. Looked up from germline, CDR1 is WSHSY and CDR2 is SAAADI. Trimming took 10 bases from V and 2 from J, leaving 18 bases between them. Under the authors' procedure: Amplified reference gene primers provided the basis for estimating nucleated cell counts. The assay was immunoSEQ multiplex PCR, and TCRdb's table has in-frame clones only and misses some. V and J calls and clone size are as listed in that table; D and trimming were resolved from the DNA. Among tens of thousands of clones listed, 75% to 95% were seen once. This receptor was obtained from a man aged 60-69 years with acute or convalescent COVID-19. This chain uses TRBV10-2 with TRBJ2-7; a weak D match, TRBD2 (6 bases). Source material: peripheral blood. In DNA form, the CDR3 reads TGCGCCACCAGCCTCGGGAGCCAAGCCTACGAGCAGTACTTC. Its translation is CATSLGSQAYEQYF.